Given below is one TCR beta chain in context. Its antigen is currently unknown. Germline V gene sequence: CDR1 MNHEY, CDR2 SMNVEV (reference sequence). This CDR3 contains 15 residues. This sample is drawn from a study of post-analysis software for immune sequencing data. General study points: Compared with controls, patients had more of about 5 TRBV segments, including TRBV5-6, TRBV5-1 and TRBV20-1.

Each TCR beta cDNA library carried unique molecular identifiers. TCRdb called the PCR reads again in MiXCR, with one record for every CDR3 protein. The profile covers more than 450,000 distinct CDR3 sequences, with around 44% appearing a single time and about 1.5% taken by the ten largest. The sample taken for sequencing was blood. The chain combines TRBV27 with TRBJ2-7; 8 bases are shared with TRBD1. The end of the DNA aligns better with TRBJ2-5, so the J call may be wrong. The receptor's source is a girl aged 10-17 years with multiple sclerosis. The CDR3 region is CASGPGGAPQETQYF. As DNA, the CDR3 is TGTGCCAGCGGACCAGGGGGCGCACCGCAGGAGACCCAGTACTTC.